Following are 23 T cell receptor beta chains from one sample sequenced in a study of regulatory T cells in long-lasting Graves disease. Time point here: newly diagnosed GD, antithyroid drugs for less than 3 months. The TCR library was made from RNA extracted from PBMCs. According to the study, TCR beta libraries were built with iRepertoire HTBI primers and CDR3-region Arm-PCR. Each CDR3 protein gets one entry after TCRdb re-called the multiplex PCR reads with MiXCR. The data show around 470,000 distinct CDR3 sequences, around 15% seen once. These data were likewise used in another study, on T cells in Graves' hyperthyroidism and ophthalmopathy.

The sequences come from peripheral blood mononuclear cells (PBMCs), collected at new diagnosis, from a patient treated with antithyroid drugs. These receptors were collected from a woman between 45 and 60 years old with Graves disease.

This clonotype has a count of ten or more. The DNA for the CDR3 is TGTGCCAGCAGTGATGATGGTAGCGCCTACAATGAGCAGTTCTTC. This sequence encodes CASSDDGSAYNEQFF. J is TRBJ2-1 and V is TRBV6-1; perhaps TRBD2 as D (5 bases). V was shortened by 3 bases and J by 2 bases, with 11 bases between the two germline ends. The CDR3 runs to 15 residues. Germline V gene lookup returns CDR1 MNHNS and CDR2 SASEGT.

To note about this clonotype: A much larger clonotype is one base distant, so this may be a read error. The chain recombines TRBV6-1 with TRBJ2-7; TRBD1 matches at 8 bases. The CDR3 sequence is 16 residues long. Germline V gene lookup returns CDR1 MNHNS and CDR2 SASEGT. The V gene end was trimmed by 2 bases and the J gene end by 6 bases; junction bases not matched to a gene: 12. CDR3 in DNA: TGTGCCAGCAGTGAATCCCAGGGGGCAGGGTATTGCGAGCAGTACTTC. Translation: CASSESQGAGYCEQYF.

In nucleotides, the CDR3 is TGTGCCAGCAGTGAATCGGGGCAGTTCGGACCCTACGAAGAGCAGTACTTC. This gives the protein CASSESGQFGPYEEQYF. This chain connects TRBV25-1 to TRBJ2-7; D may correspond to TRBD1 or TRBD2 (5 bases each). The V end was cut by 1 base, the J end by 7 bases, with 23 bases between. The CDR3 loop spans 17 amino acids. Looked up from germline, CDR1 is MGHDK and CDR2 is SYGVNS.

The genes are TRBV14 and TRBJ2-1, with 8 bases that match TRBD2. Per the germline V gene, CDR1 is SGHDN and CDR2 is FVKESK. The CDR3 spans 17 residues. V trimming: 0 bases; J trimming: 4 bases; junction bases outside the gene matches: 8. For the CDR3, the DNA is TGTGCCAGCAGCCAAGAGACTAGCGTACTCTTTTACAATGAGCAGTTCTTC. Residues: CASSQETSVLFYNEQFF.

This clonotype was seen more than once but under ten times. This sequence joins TRBV6-5 and TRBJ2-4, with D unclear. The CDR3 has 19 amino acids. Germline CDR1 reads MNHEY; CDR2 reads SVGAGI. V lost 3 bases to trimming and J lost 2 bases, with 23 bases between them. This chain's CDR3 is CASSYPTVAGVGSKNIQYF. CDR3 coding DNA: TGTGCCAGCAGTTATCCAACTGTGGCAGGCGTCGGGTCCAAAAACATTCAGTACTTC.

This clonotype was detected ten times or more. V is TRBV6-2 or TRBV6-3 and J is TRBJ2-3, with 7 bases identical to TRBD2. The germline V gene encodes CDR1 MNHEY and CDR2 SVGEGT. This CDR3 contains 16 residues. V lost 6 bases and J lost 2; bases outside the gene matches: 11. CDR3 amino acids: CASRNAGLADTDTQYF. As DNA, the CDR3 is TGTGCCAGCAGGAATGCGGGGCTAGCGGACACAGATACGCAGTATTTT.

This clonotype was picked up many times. The chain carries TRBV7-2 and TRBJ2-1; perhaps D is TRBD1 or TRBD2 (6 bases each). CDR1 is SGHTA and CDR2 is FQGNSA in the germline V gene. Trimming stripped 7 bases from V and 3 bases from J, with 16 bases between. This CDR3 comprises 15 residues. In DNA form, the CDR3 reads TGTGCCAGCAACCCTGGCGGGGACAACTACAATGAGCAGTTCTTC. It encodes CASNPGGDNYNEQFF. Looking up the rest from reference TRBV7-2 and TRBJ2-1 gives the full variable domain: GAGVSQSPSNKVTEKGKDVELRCDPISGHTALYWYRQSLGQGLEFLIYFQGNSAPDKSGLPSDRFSAERTGGSVSTLTIQRTQQEDSAVYLCASNPGGDNYNEQFFGPGTRLTVL.

This clonotype was recorded a few times. The CDR3 region has the DNA TGTGCCAGCAGTTTCGGGGGGAGGGGACGGAATGAGCAGTTCTTC. This sequence encodes CASSFGGRGRNEQFF. The chain is built from TRBV28 and TRBJ2-1; 7 positions match TRBD2. This CDR3 spans 15 amino acids. CDR1 and CDR2 from the germline V gene are MDHEN and SYDVKM. V shed 3 bases, J shed 7 bases, and the junction held 9 bases outside the gene matches. The full variable domain, completed using reference TRBV28 and TRBJ2-1, is DVKVTQSSRYLVKRTGEKVFLECVQDMDHENMFWYRQDPGLGLRLIYFSYDVKMKEKGDIPEGYSVSREKKERFSLILESASTNQTSMYLCASSFGGRGRNEQFFGPGTRLTVL.

V usage is TRBV7-8 and J usage is TRBJ2-1; D is perhaps TRBD1 (6 bases). The germline gives CDR1 SGHVS, CDR2 FQNEAQ. The germline V and J ends were trimmed by 0 bases and 11 bases, with 8 bases remaining between them. This CDR3 contains 12 residues. Here the CDR3 DNA reads TGTGCCAGCAGCTTAGCTGGGACACAGCAGTTCTTC. Translated: CASSLAGTQQFF.

The chain couples TRBV29-1 to TRBJ1-1; 12 positions match TRBD1. Germline V gives CDR1 SQVTM, CDR2 ANQGSEA. The CDR3 has 14 residues. V trimming: 4 bases; J trimming: 4 bases; junction bases outside the gene matches: 4. The DNA of the CDR3 is TGCAGCGTTGGGGGGACAGGGGGCATCACTGAAGCTTTCTTT. It encodes CSVGGTGGITEAFF.

This clonotype came up a few times. The chain recombines TRBV13 with TRBJ2-5; D could derive from TRBD1 or TRBD2 (5 bases each). This CDR3 has 16 residues. V lost 2 bases, J lost 4 bases, and 17 bases lay in between. From germline, CDR1 is PRHDT and CDR2 FYEKMQ (reference sequence). The DNA of the CDR3 is TGTGCCAGCAGCTTATGGTGGGACGGGAAAGGAGAGACCCAGTACTTC. The encoded protein is CASSLWWDGKGETQYF.

This clonotype has ten or more counts. The chain recombines TRBV6-9 with TRBJ2-5, with D perhaps matching TRBD1 (5 bases). This CDR3 has 14 residues. Germline values: CDR1 MNHGY, CDR2 SVAAGI. Trimming stripped 3 bases from V and 5 bases from J, with 13 bases between. Written as DNA, the CDR3 is TGTGCCAGCAGTTACTCCCCAGGGTTGGAGACCCAGTACTTC. Protein product: CASSYSPGLETQYF.

This clonotype was seen repeatedly, ten times or more. The rearrangement uses TRBV10-3 and TRBJ1-2; 12 bases are a match to TRBD1. Germline V gene lookup returns CDR1 ENHRY and CDR2 SYGVKD. V was pared by 7 bases and J by 7 bases, with 10 bases of the junction left unmatched. The CDR3 is 15 residues long. CDR3 DNA: TGTGCCATCAAGGAGGAGGGACAGGGGGCTGGTGGCTACACCTTC. Protein: CAIKEEGQGAGGYTF.

The sample holds a few counts of this clonotype. V and J are TRBV19 and TRBJ2-7; D tentatively reads TRBD1 or TRBD2 (5 bases each). CDR3 length: 16 residues. From germline, CDR1 is LNHDA and CDR2 SQIVND (reference sequence). The ends were cut back, 4 bases at V and 3 bases at J, with 19 bases in the middle. This chain's CDR3 is CASSTDSGPRGYEQYF. The CDR3 DNA follows: TGTGCCAGTAGTACCGACTCGGGACCGAGGGGCTACGAGCAGTACTTC.

This clonotype was observed many times. The V call is TRBV28, the J call TRBJ1-5; 10 bases are a match to TRBD1. The V gene end was trimmed by 6 bases and the J gene end by 7 bases; junction bases not matched to a gene: 12. The V gene's germline CDR1 is MDHEN and CDR2 SYDVKM. The CDR3 loop spans 16 amino acids. The CDR3 here is CASRFDGRDRGQPQHF. CDR3 bases: TGTGCCAGCAGATTCGATGGTCGGGACAGGGGCCAGCCCCAGCATTTT.

This clonotype was observed a single time. The chain has TRBV10-3 and TRBJ2-1, with a tentative D call TRBD2 (6 bases). This CDR3 has 16 residues. Germline-derived CDR1 and CDR2 are ENHRY and SYGVKD. V was clipped by 0 bases and J by 6 bases, with 15 bases between them. The CDR3 region is CAISESTAGRGNEQFF. CDR3 coding DNA: TGTGCCATCAGTGAGTCGACGGCGGGAAGGGGCAATGAGCAGTTCTTC.

There are many counts of this clonotype. The V and J genes are TRBV7-2 and TRBJ1-1; no definite D call. In germline, CDR1 is SGHTA, CDR2 FQGNSA. The CDR3 sequence is 13 residues long. Trimming shortened V by 5 bases and J by 4 bases, and 11 bases separated the two germline ends. The CDR3 loop reads CASSRATGTEAFF. The CDR3 nucleotides are TGTGCCAGCAGCCGGGCCACGGGCACTGAAGCTTTCTTT.

This clonotype was seen many times. The chain carries TRBV7-8 and TRBJ2-1; 8 positions agree with TRBD2. The CDR3 sequence is 13 residues long. Trimming cost V 11 bases and J 4 bases; bases outside gene matches: 7. CDR1 and CDR2 (germline): SGHVS, FQNEAQ. The CDR3 is CAAGEREYNEQFF. The CDR3 DNA sequence: TGTGCCGCGGGCGAGCGGGAGTACAATGAGCAGTTCTTC.

This clonotype was recorded many times. The chain combines TRBV24-1 with TRBJ2-7, with D possibly being TRBD1 or TRBD2 (5 bases each). Germline V lookup: CDR1 KGHDR, CDR2 SFDVKD. The CDR3 has 15 residues. Trimming left V 1 base short and J 7 bases short, with 16 bases between. The CDR3 sequence: CATSDFRDGLWEQYF. CDR3 coding DNA: TGTGCCACCAGTGATTTCAGGGACGGTCTGTGGGAGCAGTACTTC.

This clonotype has at least ten counts. This chain joins TRBV2 and TRBJ1-1; maybe TRBD1 (6 bases). Germline V gives CDR1 SNHLY, CDR2 FYNNEI. The CDR3 sequence is 14 residues long. The V and J ends lost 6 bases and 1 base respectively, with 12 bases between them. The chain's CDR3 is CASRAGTPNTEAFF. The CDR3 DNA is TGTGCCAGCAGGGCGGGGACACCGAACACTGAAGCTTTCTTT.

This clonotype was observed at least ten times. This sequence joins TRBV2 and TRBJ1-6; tentative D call: TRBD1 (5 bases). Trimming removed 6 bases from V and 5 bases from J, with 14 bases in between. Per germline, CDR1 SNHLY and CDR2 FYNNEI. This CDR3 has 15 amino acids. For the CDR3, the DNA is TGTGCCAGCAGGGGGCGGCCCGCCAATAATTCACCCCTCCACTTT. It yields the protein CASRGRPANNSPLHF.

This clonotype has at least ten counts. The rearrangement links TRBV28 to TRBJ1-5; the D gene is possibly TRBD1 (5 bases). There are 15 residues in the CDR3. Germline CDR1 MDHEN, CDR2 SYDVKM. Trimming left V 3 bases short and J 6 bases short, with 15 bases between. CDR3 region: CASSFRGVTVQPQHF. In DNA, the CDR3 is TGTGCCAGCAGTTTTCGGGGGGTTACAGTTCAGCCCCAGCATTTT.

This clonotype occurred many times. The chain combines TRBV2 with TRBJ1-5; D gene unclear. This CDR3 spans 15 amino acids. The V gene lost 0 bases and the J gene lost 7 bases, with 13 bases spanning the gap. Per the germline V gene, CDR1 is SNHLY and CDR2 is FYNNEI. Here the CDR3 DNA reads TGTGCCAGCAGTGAAGCGCGAGGGTTAGGACAGCCCCAGCATTTT. Translation gives CASSEARGLGQPQHF. The variable domain in full, completed from reference TRBV2 and TRBJ1-5, reads EPEVTQTPSHQVTQMGQEVILRCVPISNHLYFYWYRQILGQKVEFLVSFYNNEISEKSEIFDDQFSVERPDGSNFTLKIRSTKLEDSAMYFCASSEARGLGQPQHFGDGTRLSIL.